This passage covers 22 T cell receptor beta chains from one sample sequenced in a study of blood T cells in healthy people across ages. The authors ran a second PCR of 7 to 11 cycles using a sample-barcoded 5' primer and a J-beta primer mix. MiXCR, run by TCRdb on the 5' RACE reads, gives a single entry per CDR3 protein. This sample has about 570,000 distinct CDR3 sequences, with about 26% found just once. A further study also used this sample, focusing on T cells of mothers and their children.

Sequenced: blood. The source is a boy aged 2-15 years in good health.

The rearrangement uses TRBV11-2 and TRBJ2-2; 7 bases line up with TRBD1. The CDR3 is 19 amino acids. Unmatched junction bases numbered 12, after V lost 0 bases and J lost 2 bases. The germline V gene has CDR1 SGHAT and CDR2 FQNNGV. CDR3 bases: TGTGCCAGCAGCTTAGATCCCCGGGACAGCGGCTTTAACACCGGGGAGCTGTTTTTT. Its translation: CASSLDPRDSGFNTGELFF.

In its sample, this clonotype was seen a few times. Germline and junction disagree at one end, which may indicate a read error. The chain has TRBV4-3 and TRBJ1-2, with unresolved D. The CDR3 is made up of 13 amino acids. The germline gives CDR1 LGHNA, CDR2 YSLEER. CDR3 sequence (DNA): TGCGCCGGCAGCCAGGACGGTAACTATGGCTACACCTTC. This gives the protein CAGSQDGNYGYTF.

The J gene is TRBJ2-3, the V gene TRBV7-2, with unresolved D. Trimming pared 1 base from V and 10 bases from J, leaving 12 bases between. Germline CDR1 is SGHTA and CDR2 is FQGNSA. The CDR3 consists of 13 residues. The CDR3 coding sequence is TGTGCCAGCAGCTTAGGGGCCCCAAGAGCGCAGTATTTT. Amino acids: CASSLGAPRAQYF.

The chain carries TRBV13 and TRBJ1-6; D is unresolved. Trimming pared 5 bases from V and 6 bases from J, leaving 14 bases between. This CDR3 has 15 amino acids. Germline lookup yields CDR1 PRHDT and CDR2 FYEKMQ (reference sequence). The CDR3 loop is CASSGSAGGNSPLHF. CDR3 sequence (DNA): TGTGCCAGCAGCGGATCCGCCGGTGGTAATTCACCCCTCCACTTT.

This clonotype has a handful of counts. One junction end disagrees with the germline gene, perhaps due to a read error. The rearrangement links TRBV7-9 to TRBJ1-2; 7 nucleotides agree with TRBD1. This CDR3 spans 12 amino acids. Germline CDR1 and CDR2: SEHNR and FQNEAQ (reference sequence). CDR3 loop: CASSFTGDGYTF. CDR3 coding DNA: TGTGCCAGTAGCTTCACAGGGGATGGCTACACCTTC.

This clonotype was seen only a few times. The chain couples TRBV9 to TRBJ2-5, with 12 bases that match TRBD2. TRBJ2-1 matches the DNA end more closely, so the J call is doubtful. Germline CDR1 is SGDLS and CDR2 is YYNGEE. This CDR3 region has 13 residues. CDR3 coding DNA: TGTGCCAGCTCTAGCGGGAGGGCTGATGAGCAGTTCTTC. Translating gives CASSSGRADEQFF.

This clonotype has only a few counts. This sequence joins TRBV4-1 and TRBJ2-5; possible D gene TRBD1, 5 bases. TRBJ2-7 explains the end of the DNA better; the J call may be wrong. Germline values: CDR1 MGHRA, CDR2 YSYEKL. This CDR3 is 14 amino acids long. The CDR3 DNA follows: TGCGCCAGCAGCCAAGAGGTCAGGGACTACGAGCAGTACTTC. Protein sequence: CASSQEVRDYEQYF.

V usage is TRBV29-1 and J usage is TRBJ1-2; D is uncertain. The CDR3 has 11 residues. V was shortened by 2 bases and J by 8 bases, with 9 bases between the two germline ends. Germline-derived CDR1 and CDR2 are SQVTM and ANQGSEA. The CDR3 is CSVESLQGYTF. The CDR3 coding sequence is TGCAGCGTTGAAAGTCTCCAGGGCTACACCTTC.

This clonotype was seen only a few times. This sequence joins TRBV12-3 or TRBV12-4 and TRBJ1-1, with D perhaps TRBD1 (5 bases). The V end was cut by 6 bases, the J end by 8 bases, with 13 bases between. This CDR3 has 12 amino acids. The CDR3 DNA is TGTGCCAGCAGCCGGGGGGGGTCAGAAGCTTTCTTT. This translates into CASSRGGSEAFF.

V usage is TRBV29-1 and J usage is TRBJ1-1; TRBD1 aligns across 9 bases. Trimming took 7 bases from V and 4 from J; bases not matched to a gene: 4. CDR1 is SQVTM and CDR2 is ANQGSEA in the germline V gene. The CDR3 sequence is 12 residues long. CDR3 nucleotides: TGCAGCGCCCGGGACAGGGTCACTGAAGCTTTCTTT. As protein: CSARDRVTEAFF.

The CDR3 DNA follows: TGTGCCAGCTCACCACAACTAGCGGGCTCGGATACGCAGTATTTT. Its protein is CASSPQLAGSDTQYF. This chain connects TRBV18 to TRBJ2-3, with TRBD2 identical over 9 bases. In germline, CDR1 is KGHSH, CDR2 LQKENI. The CDR3 has 15 amino acids. J lost 6 bases, V lost 1 base, and 5 bases had no gene match.

A few counts support this clonotype. A read error may explain this, as a much larger clone is one base away. The J gene is TRBJ2-3, the V gene TRBV12-3 or TRBV12-4, with TRBD2 identical over 12 bases. The CDR3 consists of 15 residues. CDR3 region: CAGSPSGGAQDTQYF. The CDR3 coding sequence is TGTGCCGGCAGTCCTAGCGGGGGGGCCCAAGATACGCAGTATTTT.

The V call is TRBV11-1, the J call TRBJ1-1; 7 positions agree with TRBD1. Germline V CDR1 and CDR2: SGHAT, FQDESV (reference sequence). This CDR3 region has 15 residues. V was clipped by 0 bases and J by 3 bases; unmatched bases: 4. The CDR3 sequence: CASSLAGQPYTEAFF. As DNA, the CDR3 is TGTGCCAGCAGCTTAGCGGGACAGCCCTACACTGAAGCTTTCTTT.

V usage is TRBV10-3 and J usage is TRBJ2-3, with TRBD1 as a possible D gene (6 bases). In germline, CDR1 is ENHRY, CDR2 SYGVKD. Trimming pared 7 bases from V and 10 bases from J, leaving 12 bases between. The CDR3 sequence is 11 residues long. CDR3 protein: CAINGTRAQYF. For the CDR3, the DNA is TGTGCCATCAATGGGACAAGGGCGCAGTATTTT.

This clonotype has only a few counts. The gene calls are TRBV3-1 and TRBJ2-5, with D uncertain. This CDR3 has 16 amino acids. The V gene lost 4 bases and the J gene lost 3 bases, with 18 bases spanning the gap. CDR1 is LGHDT, CDR2 YNNKEL, per germline (reference sequence). The CDR3 protein is CASSPVVARRKETQYF. The DNA for the CDR3 is TGTGCCAGCAGCCCGGTGGTAGCCCGGCGAAAAGAGACCCAGTACTTC.

This chain links TRBV6-5 with TRBJ1-2; tentatively, D is TRBD1 (6 bases). The length of the CDR3 is 15 residues. With 2 bases removed from V and 3 bases from J, the gap between germline ends came to 13 bases. Germline V CDR1 and CDR2: MNHEY, SVGAGI. The CDR3 DNA sequence: TGTGCCAGCAGTTACGGCCCCAGGGGCGACTATGGCTACACCTTC. Translated, it gives CASSYGPRGDYGYTF.

This clonotype appeared many times. The V call is TRBV3-1, the J call TRBJ1-5, with a tentative D call TRBD1 (5 bases). The CDR3 is made up of 15 amino acids. V was cut by 2 bases and J by 5 bases, with 13 bases left in between. Germline values: CDR1 LGHDT, CDR2 YNNKEL (reference sequence). Here the CDR3 DNA reads TGTGCCAGCAGCCAAAACCCGGGGGGTCATCAGCCCCAGCATTTT. Translating it yields CASSQNPGGHQPQHF.

J is TRBJ2-5 and V is TRBV6-5; possibly TRBD1 for D (6 bases). The J call could be wrong; TRBJ2-1 is a better fit for the DNA end. CDR3 length: 14 residues. CDR1 and CDR2 from the germline V gene are MNHEY and SVGAGI. The chain's CDR3 is CASSYRTDYNEQFF. The CDR3 nucleotides are TGTGCCAGCAGTTACCGGACAGACTACAATGAGCAGTTCTTC.

This clonotype was counted between two and nine times. The CDR3, as DNA: TGTGCCAGCAGACCGCGGGGGTGGGAGTTAACCTACGAGCAGTACTTC. Translating it yields CASRPRGWELTYEQYF. The J gene is TRBJ2-7, the V gene TRBV27, with TRBD2 matching over 7 bases. V shed 6 bases, J shed 2 bases, and the junction held 13 bases outside the gene matches. The V gene's germline CDR1 is MNHEY and CDR2 SMNVEV (reference sequence). The CDR3 length is 16 residues.

The table lists this clonotype with a few counts. CDR3 DNA sequence: TGTGCCAGCAGTCTGGATATCTTGGCCCATGAGCAGTTCTTC. Translating it yields CASSLDILAHEQFF. The gene calls are TRBV12-3 or TRBV12-4 and TRBJ2-5; D is unclear. The end of the DNA aligns better with TRBJ2-1, so the J call may be wrong. The CDR3 sequence is 14 residues long.

This clonotype was counted only a few times. The genes are TRBV27 and TRBJ2-5; 8 bases align to TRBD2. CDR3 size: 15 residues. J lost 0 bases, V lost 3 bases, and 3 bases had no gene match. Per the germline V gene, CDR1 is MNHEY and CDR2 is SMNVEV (reference sequence). The CDR3 sequence: CASSFPAGDQETQYF. CDR3 sequence (DNA): TGTGCCAGCAGTTTTCCAGCGGGGGACCAAGAGACCCAGTACTTC.

This clonotype has just a few counts. The rearrangement uses TRBV5-1 and TRBJ2-5; D is ambiguous. Trimming left V 5 bases short and J 7 bases short, with 15 bases between. CDR1 and CDR2 (germline): SGHRS, YFSETQ. The CDR3 has 13 amino acids. The CDR3 DNA follows: TGCGCCAGCAGGCCCGGACCGAAGGGGACCCAGTACTTC. Translation gives CASRPGPKGTQYF.